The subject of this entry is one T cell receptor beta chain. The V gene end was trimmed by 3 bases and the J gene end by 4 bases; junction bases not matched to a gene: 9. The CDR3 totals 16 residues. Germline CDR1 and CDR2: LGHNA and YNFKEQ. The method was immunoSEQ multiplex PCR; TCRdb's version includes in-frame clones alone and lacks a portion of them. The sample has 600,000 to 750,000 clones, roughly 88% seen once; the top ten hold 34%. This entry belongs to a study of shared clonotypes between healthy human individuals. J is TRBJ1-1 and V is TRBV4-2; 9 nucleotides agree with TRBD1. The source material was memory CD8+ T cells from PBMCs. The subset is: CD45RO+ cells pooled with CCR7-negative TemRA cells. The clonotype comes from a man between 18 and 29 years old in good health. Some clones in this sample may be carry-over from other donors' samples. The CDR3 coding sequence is TGTGCCAGCAGCCAGGGGACAGGGAGAGGTCCCACTGAAGCTTTCTTT. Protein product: CASSQGTGRGPTEAFF.